This is a list of T cell receptor beta chains from one sample in a study of regulatory T cells in long-lasting Graves disease. From the multiplex PCR reads, TCRdb called clonotypes with MiXCR, one entry per CDR3 protein. Here the sample spans 600,000 to 650,000 distinct CDR3 sequences, approximately 15% being singletons. These data were also filed under a second study, of T cells in Graves' hyperthyroidism and ophthalmopathy.

The sample here was peripheral blood mononuclear cells (PBMCs), taken at new diagnosis, from a patient treated with antithyroid drugs. The receptors stem from a woman under 40 with Graves disease. Each CDR3 is given with its conserved first and last residue.

v_gene: TRBV28; CDR3aa: CASSPNGQGHYEQYF
v_gene: TRBV15; CDR3aa: CATAVSSYNEQFF
v_gene: TRBV20-1; CDR3aa: CSGSPPAVVAGYSYNEQFF
v_gene: TRBV7-3; CDR3aa: CASSLPAGSHNEQFF
v_gene: TRBV12-3/TRBV12-4; CDR3aa: CASSPGIIIYF
v_gene: TRBV6-1; CDR3aa: CASLAWGGETQYF
v_gene: TRBV28; CDR3aa: CASLDSQPGNTIYF
v_gene: TRBV12-3/TRBV12-4; CDR3aa: CASSRDINQPQHF
v_gene: TRBV24-1; CDR3aa: CATSRGSSNQPQHF
v_gene: TRBV5-1; CDR3aa: CASSPIGGQGTETQYF
v_gene: TRBV6-4; CDR3aa: CASPKREPGEQYF
v_gene: TRBV7-3; CDR3aa: CASSLKSTGTDTQYF
v_gene: TRBV19; CDR3aa: CASRARAGSSYEQYF
v_gene: TRBV2; CDR3aa: CASSEFGSRREDQPQHF
v_gene: TRBV19; CDR3aa: CASSNGDEQYF
v_gene: TRBV4-2; CDR3aa: CAGRKARQETQYF
v_gene: TRBV4-1; CDR3aa: CASSQGGPGQPQHF
v_gene: TRBV12-3/TRBV12-4; CDR3aa: CASSAMGRGTDTQYF
v_gene: TRBV5-6; CDR3aa: CASNPSLRSTDTQYF
v_gene: TRBV7-9; CDR3aa: CASSPRLAGMSGPGELFF
v_gene: TRBV19; CDR3aa: CASTDLGTGFRNQPQHF
v_gene: TRBV10-3; CDR3aa: CATRSGGSETQYF
v_gene: TRBV29-1; CDR3aa: CSVAGRLSYEQYF
v_gene: TRBV3-1; CDR3aa: CASSQGAGGPYIQYF
v_gene: TRBV2; CDR3aa: CASSETAGSLFF
v_gene: TRBV6-1; CDR3aa: CASRKREGPETQYF
v_gene: TRBV6-2/TRBV6-3; CDR3aa: CASRTESSYEQYF
v_gene: TRBV18; CDR3aa: CASSPEANTIYF
v_gene: TRBV28; CDR3aa: CASSLRGQSGNQPQHF
v_gene: TRBV19; CDR3aa: CASRTGGPTNEKLFF
v_gene: TRBV7-2; CDR3aa: CASSFRQGASNQPQHF
v_gene: TRBV14; CDR3aa: CASSQLQTAETQYF
v_gene: TRBV2; CDR3aa: CASRRVLGGELFF
v_gene: TRBV7-8; CDR3aa: CASSSGLAGFVREQFF
v_gene: TRBV28; CDR3aa: CASSYVSGLYSEQFF
v_gene: TRBV7-9; CDR3aa: CASSLDGWNLFF
v_gene: TRBV4-1; CDR3aa: CASSQDIRAGRETQYF
v_gene: TRBV7-8; CDR3aa: CASSYAGVRTSGRAPYEQYF
v_gene: TRBV7-2; CDR3aa: CASSLRSPTPWGHLVAFF
v_gene: TRBV5-1; CDR3aa: CASSPGRNFNQPQHF
v_gene: TRBV24-1; CDR3aa: CATSDPKGSNTQYF
v_gene: TRBV30; CDR3aa: CAWTRAASYGYTF
v_gene: TRBV30; CDR3aa: CAWSRSGPYEQYF
v_gene: TRBV2; CDR3aa: CASSGQYYGYTF
v_gene: TRBV13; CDR3aa: CASSSTRLAARETQYF
v_gene: TRBV6-1; CDR3aa: CASSAQTVVGHQPQHF
v_gene: TRBV10-3; CDR3aa: CAISDRGRASEQYF
v_gene: TRBV6-2/TRBV6-3; CDR3aa: CASSERGRGPLSTDTQYF
v_gene: TRBV7-9; CDR3aa: CASSLSVGSINYGYTF
v_gene: TRBV9; CDR3aa: CASSVDELAGFYEQYF
v_gene: TRBV3-1; CDR3aa: CASSQGTVGETQYF
v_gene: TRBV6-2/TRBV6-3; CDR3aa: CASNPEAYEQYF
v_gene: TRBV28; CDR3aa: CASSYSTGVDTIYF
v_gene: TRBV12-3/TRBV12-4; CDR3aa: CASSNYRGAYEQYF
v_gene: TRBV2; CDR3aa: CASSEQGRDEQYF